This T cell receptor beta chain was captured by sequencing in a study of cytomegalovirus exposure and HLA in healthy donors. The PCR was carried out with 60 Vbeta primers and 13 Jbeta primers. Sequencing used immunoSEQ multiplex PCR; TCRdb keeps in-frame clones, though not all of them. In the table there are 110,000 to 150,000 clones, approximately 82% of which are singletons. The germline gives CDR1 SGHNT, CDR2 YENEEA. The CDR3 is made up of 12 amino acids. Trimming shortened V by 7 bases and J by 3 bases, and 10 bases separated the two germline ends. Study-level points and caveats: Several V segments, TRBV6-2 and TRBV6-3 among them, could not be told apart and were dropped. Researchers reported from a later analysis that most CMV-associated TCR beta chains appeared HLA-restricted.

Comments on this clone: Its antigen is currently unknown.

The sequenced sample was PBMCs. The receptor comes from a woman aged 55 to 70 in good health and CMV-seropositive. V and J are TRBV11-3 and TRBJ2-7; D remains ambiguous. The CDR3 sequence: CASNSLFYEQYF. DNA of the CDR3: TGTGCCAGCAATTCTCTCTTCTACGAGCAGTACTTC.